This T cell receptor beta chain is drawn from a study of blood T cell repertoires in COVID-19. Looking at the study overall: T cells, B-cell-depleted T cells, or PBMCs provided the cDNA or gDNA that served as material.

Sequencing was performed with immunoSEQ multiplex PCR; in TCRdb, only in-frame clones are kept and a portion is missing. The sample records about 64,000 clones, approximately 84% being singletons. CDR1 is MNHEY, CDR2 SMNVEV, per germline (reference sequence). The CDR3 consists of 14 residues. Trimming shortened V by 0 bases and J by 4 bases, and 9 bases separated the two germline ends. Sample: peripheral blood. This chain links TRBV27 with TRBJ1-2; no clear D. The source is a man aged 50 or older with active COVID-19. The CDR3 DNA sequence: TGTGCCAGCAGTTTATCTTCGATGGCCTATGGCTACACCTTC. Its translation is CASSLSSMAYGYTF.